This TCR beta chain was retrieved from a study of Ad26.COV2.S vaccination and SARS-CoV-2 variants. At the level of the study: Ad26.COV2.S, an intramuscular injection, was given once or twice 56 days apart.

The V end was cut by 1 base, the J end by 4 bases, with 7 bases between. The CDR3 runs 13 residues. Clones were read by immunoSEQ multiplex PCR, and TCRdb kept only the in-frame ones, dropping some. Of around 250,000 clones listed, more than 75% are singletons. As for treatment: roughly 20 received Ad26.COV2.S at low or high dose, single or two shots; about five received placebo; per-sample allocation not given. Collection of the samples took place on day 63 after the first injection of vaccine or placebo. A note on this clone: Its antigen remains unknown.

Study-level results: Whether participants received vaccine or placebo, their non-spike TCR breadth was similar. Analyses of TCR breadth and depth may have underestimated total T cell responses.

The J gene is TRBJ2-5, the V gene TRBV12-3 or TRBV12-4; D is undetermined. The TCR comes from a person between 18 and 60 years old who received the Ad26.COV2.S COVID-19 vaccine or a placebo. The sequencing used peripheral blood, collected in a trial of Ad26.COV2.S vaccine versus placebo. The CDR3 nucleotides read TGTGCCAGCAGTTTAGAGGTGCGAGAGACCCAGTACTTC. Amino acids: CASSLEVRETQYF.